The present T cell receptor (beta chain) was sequenced within a study of T cells in Graves' hyperthyroidism and ophthalmopathy. Study findings and constraints: Most thyroid clonotypes expanded above 0.001 were also detected in blood.

Hyperthyroidism patients were newly diagnosed, had disease duration under 2 months, and were aged 18 to 65 years. Drawn at first hyperthyroidism diagnosis, the blood sample preceded any ophthalmopathy symptoms. Cells are PBMCs isolated from roughly 9.2 ml of fresh blood. A remark on this clonotype: Its target is unknown.

The CDR3 totals 15 residues. Trimming took 3 bases from V and 5 from J, leaving 17 bases between them. Per germline, CDR1 SGDLS and CDR2 YYNGEE. There were TCR beta CDR3 regions amplified from RNA transcripts. Initially, a first-round RT-PCR of the TCR CDR3 employed the HTBI primer set. MiXCR, run by TCRdb on the multiplex PCR reads, gives a single entry per CDR3 protein. Here the sample spans 600,000 to 850,000 distinct CDR3 sequences, over 15% being singletons. This sequence was found in a woman aged 45 to 65 with Graves' hyperthyroidism that later progressed to Graves' ophthalmopathy. The sample taken for sequencing was blood. This chain uses TRBV9 with TRBJ2-5; D not resolved. The CDR3 here is CASSETSGSGETQYF. CDR3 in DNA: TGTGCCAGCAGCGAGACCTCCGGGTCTGGGGAGACCCAGTACTTC.